The clone carrying this T cell receptor beta chain was counted a few times. This specimen comes from a study of T-cell reconstitution after alpha-beta-depleted transplantation in children. Unique molecular identifiers were incorporated when the TCRbeta library was constructed. MiXCR was run by TCRdb on the PCR reads, yielding one entry per CDR3 protein. The sample lists some 260,000 distinct CDR3 sequences; 24% were seen once. There are 15 residues in the CDR3. Trimming left V 0 bases short and J 1 base short, with 10 bases between. Germline loops: CDR1 SGHRS, CDR2 YFSETQ. The gene calls are TRBV5-1 and TRBJ1-1, with D perhaps matching TRBD1 (6 bases). The specimen comprised PBMCs, mostly from graft donor cells, sampled 360 days after TCRalphabeta/CD19-depleted stem cell transplant. The TCR was taken from a female patient between 2 and 15 years old who had a stem cell transplant for congenital amegakaryocytic thrombocytopenia, so the T cells may come from the graft donor. The CDR3 region is CASSLERGPNTEAFF. The CDR3 region has the DNA TGCGCCAGCAGCTTGGAGCGGGGGCCGAACACTGAAGCTTTCTTT.